This is a list of T cell receptor beta chains from one sample in a study of human T cells and chemical hapten exposure. One entry per CDR3 protein, called by TCRdb with MiXCR from the RACE reads. The sample yields about 350,000 distinct CDR3 sequences, more than 5% seen once. The specimen was whole blood, collected in connection with sensitization to the hapten diphenylcyclopropenone (DPC). The receptor set was obtained from a woman younger than 30 with alopecia areata. Some clones in this sample may be carry-over from other donors' samples. CDR3s leave out the opening cysteine and the closing phenylalanine or tryptophan. The order of the fields is J gene, V gene, CDR3 protein.

J: TRBJ2-4; V: TRBV13; CDR3: ASSSRDLIAKNIQY
J: TRBJ1-1; V: TRBV18; CDR3: ASSPPRDSWNTEAF
J: TRBJ2-2; V: TRBV7-2; CDR3: ASSPKGTTSNTGELF
J: TRBJ1-1; V: TRBV5-1; CDR3: ASSSWTGIKDANTEAF
J: TRBJ1-6; V: TRBV28; CDR3: ASSSGQGVSSPLH
J: TRBJ1-4; V: TRBV7-6; CDR3: ASSLNRVDGPSTNEKLF
J: TRBJ2-5; V: TRBV7-8; CDR3: ASSGAPTQY
J: TRBJ1-1; V: TRBV7-2; CDR3: ASSQSSIRTEAF
J: TRBJ2-4; V: TRBV6-5; CDR3: ASSRGQAAKNIQY
J: TRBJ2-5; V: TRBV5-8; CDR3: ASSAGTGVAETQY
J: TRBJ1-4; V: TRBV7-9; CDR3: ASSLDLISGTTNEKLF
J: TRBJ2-3; V: TRBV12-3/TRBV12-4; CDR3: ASTTRAGTDTQY
J: TRBJ2-3; V: TRBV7-9; CDR3: ASSLAPGGVSTDTQY
J: TRBJ1-6; V: TRBV4-1; CDR3: ASSRAVVISSYNSPLH
J: TRBJ2-7; V: TRBV20-1; CDR3: SAGHRVLPYEQY
J: TRBJ2-2; V: TRBV2; CDR3: ASSRLDAGTNTGELF
J: TRBJ1-1; V: TRBV29-1; CDR3: SVEERRQVNTEAF
J: TRBJ2-3; V: TRBV9; CDR3: ASSETNTDTQY
J: TRBJ2-7; V: TRBV21-1; CDR3: ASSKVGRSRDEQY
J: TRBJ1-2; V: TRBV6-4; CDR3: ASSDRNRAYYT
J: TRBJ2-1; V: TRBV3-1; CDR3: ASSQDRNEQF
J: TRBJ2-2; V: TRBV12-3/TRBV12-4; CDR3: ASSLAGGPAGELF
J: TRBJ2-5; V: TRBV5-1; CDR3: ASSPGQGSKTQY
J: TRBJ2-1; V: TRBV2; CDR3: ASSERGGPYNEQF
J: TRBJ2-1; V: TRBV27; CDR3: ASSLYAPPNEQF
J: TRBJ1-2; V: TRBV3-1; CDR3: ASSPRTSAYGYT
J: TRBJ2-1; V: TRBV5-1; CDR3: ASSLALAGPNEQF
J: TRBJ1-1; V: TRBV11-2; CDR3: ASSLVSSGVTEAF
J: TRBJ2-7; V: TRBV4-3; CDR3: ASSQEIGGLVVYEQY
J: TRBJ2-3; V: TRBV20-1; CDR3: SASLATSSTDTQY
J: TRBJ2-2; V: TRBV7-9; CDR3: ASSPRLTGELF
J: TRBJ2-5; V: TRBV20-1; CDR3: SARALIQETQY
J: TRBJ2-3; V: TRBV5-4; CDR3: ASSLDLIPTHTQY
J: TRBJ2-1; V: TRBV4-1; CDR3: ASSHRKGQGGGEQF
J: TRBJ1-4; V: TRBV18; CDR3: ASSPPRTGANEKLF
J: TRBJ2-3; V: TRBV5-4; CDR3: ASSPGLPSTDTQY
J: TRBJ1-1; V: TRBV7-2; CDR3: ASSSGWDRGAF
J: TRBJ1-1; V: TRBV12-3/TRBV12-4; CDR3: ASSPAVMNTEAF
J: TRBJ2-1; V: TRBV6-5; CDR3: ASKRRGVYNEQF
J: TRBJ2-3; V: TRBV7-2; CDR3: ASSLGATQY
J: TRBJ2-7; V: TRBV6-5; CDR3: ASSYGGAVYEQY
J: TRBJ1-6; V: TRBV10-2; CDR3: ASGFGQGYNSPLH